This TCR beta chain was recorded in a study of blood T cell repertoires in COVID-19. Study background: The samples span acute and convalescent COVID-19 from the United States, Italy and Spain. T cells, B-cell-depleted T cells, or PBMCs provided the cDNA or gDNA that served as material.

Source study methods: Reference gene primers were amplified, and this amplification served to estimate nucleated cell counts. Repertoires were generated with immunoSEQ multiplex PCR, while TCRdb's copy carries only in-frame clones and drops some. V and J calls and clone size are copied from that table; D and trimming were computed from the DNA. The sample carries more than 200,000 clones, roughly 88% recorded once. Trimming stripped 10 bases from V and 3 bases from J, with 22 bases between. This CDR3 comprises 15 residues. The germline gives CDR1 LNHDA, CDR2 SQIVND (reference sequence). Material for sequencing was peripheral blood. This sequence was found in a human donor in a cohort sampled during active COVID-19. V is TRBV19 and J is TRBJ2-7, with D unclear. In DNA form, the CDR3 reads TGTGCCACCTCGAGGAGCTCCCTTGTCAACTACGAGCAGTACTTC. Amino acid sequence: CATSRSSLVNYEQYF.